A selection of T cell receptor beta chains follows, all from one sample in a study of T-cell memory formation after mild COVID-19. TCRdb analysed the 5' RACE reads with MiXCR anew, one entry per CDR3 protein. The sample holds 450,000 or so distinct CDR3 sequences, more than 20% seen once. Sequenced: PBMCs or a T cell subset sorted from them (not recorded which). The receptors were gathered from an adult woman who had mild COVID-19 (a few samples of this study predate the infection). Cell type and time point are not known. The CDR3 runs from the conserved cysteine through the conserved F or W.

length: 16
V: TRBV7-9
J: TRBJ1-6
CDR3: CASSPRTGVANSPLHF

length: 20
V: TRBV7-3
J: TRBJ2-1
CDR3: CASSPSFRDRSSSSYNEQFF

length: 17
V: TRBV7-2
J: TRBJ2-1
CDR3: CASSLGLALSSYNEQFF

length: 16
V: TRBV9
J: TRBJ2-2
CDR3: CASSLGGGFNAGELFF

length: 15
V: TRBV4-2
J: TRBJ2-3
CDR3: CASSQGFGGENTQYF

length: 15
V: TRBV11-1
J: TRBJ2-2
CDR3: CASSQGTWKTGELFF

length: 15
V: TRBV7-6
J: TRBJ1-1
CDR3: CASSLVLGAGTEAFF

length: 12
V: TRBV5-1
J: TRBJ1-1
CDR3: CASSPDRGQAFF

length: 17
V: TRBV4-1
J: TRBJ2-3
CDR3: CASSQDDQRGGRNTQYF

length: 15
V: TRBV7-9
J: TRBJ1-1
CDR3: CASSAKGGMNTEAFF

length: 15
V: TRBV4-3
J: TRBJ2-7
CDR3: CASSQGPGLSYEQYF

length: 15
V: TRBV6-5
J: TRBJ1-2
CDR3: CASSYDPIGVGGYTF

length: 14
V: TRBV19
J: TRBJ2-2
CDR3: CASSISRTGGELFF

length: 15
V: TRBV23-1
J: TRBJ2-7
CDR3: CASRTGTASSYEQYF

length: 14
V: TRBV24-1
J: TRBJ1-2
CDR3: CATSDFGSVRGYTF

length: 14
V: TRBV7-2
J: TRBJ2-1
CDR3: CASSFRARSDEQFF